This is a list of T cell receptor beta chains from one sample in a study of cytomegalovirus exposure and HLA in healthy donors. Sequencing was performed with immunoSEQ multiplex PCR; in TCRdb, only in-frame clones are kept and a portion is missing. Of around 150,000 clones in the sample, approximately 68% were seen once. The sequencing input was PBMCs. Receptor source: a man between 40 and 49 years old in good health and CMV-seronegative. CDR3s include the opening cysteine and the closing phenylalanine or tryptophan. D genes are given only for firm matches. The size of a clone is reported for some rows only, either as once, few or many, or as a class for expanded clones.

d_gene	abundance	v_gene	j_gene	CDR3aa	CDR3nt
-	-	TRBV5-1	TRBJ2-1	CASSLGYRPDPYNEQFF	TGCGCCAGCAGCTTGGGTTACAGGCCTGACCCCTACAATGAGCAGTTCTTC
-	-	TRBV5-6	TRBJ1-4	CASSLAGPEKLFF	TGTGCCAGCAGCTTAGCGGGGCCTGAAAAACTGTTTTTT
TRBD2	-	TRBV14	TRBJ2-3	CASSPSGRADTQYF	TGTGCCAGCAGCCCTAGCGGGAGGGCAGATACGCAGTATTTT
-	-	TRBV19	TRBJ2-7	CASKARAATPNYEQYF	TGTGCCAGTAAGGCGAGGGCGGCGACCCCAAACTACGAGCAGTACTTC
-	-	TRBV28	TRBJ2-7	CASRETDSYEQYF	TGTGCCAGCAGGGAGACAGATTCCTACGAGCAGTACTTC
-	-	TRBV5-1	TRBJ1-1	CASRSGEGWSTEAFF	TGCGCCAGCAGGTCCGGGGAGGGTTGGAGCACTGAAGCTTTCTTT
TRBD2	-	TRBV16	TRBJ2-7	CASSQLFLAGESYEQYF	TGTGCCAGCAGCCAATTGTTCTTAGCGGGAGAGTCCTACGAGCAGTACTTC
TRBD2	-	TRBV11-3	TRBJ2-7	CAGEAGGRTYEQYF	TGTGCCGGGGAAGCGGGAGGCCGAACCTACGAGCAGTACTTC
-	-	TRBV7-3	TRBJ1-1	CASSPGSQTFPGTEAFF	TGTGCCAGCAGCCCCGGGAGCCAGACTTTCCCCGGCACTGAAGCTTTCTTT
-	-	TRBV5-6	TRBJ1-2	CASRKGGATGYTF	TGTGCCAGCAGGAAGGGGGGGGCGACTGGCTACACCTTC
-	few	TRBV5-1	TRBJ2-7	CASSPGGYEQYF	TGCGCCAGCAGCCCCGGGGGCTACGAGCAGTACTTC
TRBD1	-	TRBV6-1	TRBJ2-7	CASSNNPGQGREQYF	TGTGCCAGCAGTAATAATCCGGGACAGGGGAGGGAGCAGTACTTC
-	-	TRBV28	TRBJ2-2	CASSLGRRNTGELFF	TGTGCCAGCAGTTTGGGGAGGAGGAACACCGGGGAGCTGTTTTTT
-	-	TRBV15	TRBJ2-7	CATSRDGYGTKSEQYF	TGTGCCACCAGCCGAGATGGTTATGGCACTAAGTCCGAGCAGTACTTC
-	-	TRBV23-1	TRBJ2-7	CASSQFARELTYEQYF	TGCGCCAGCAGTCAATTTGCGAGAGAATTAACCTACGAGCAGTACTTC
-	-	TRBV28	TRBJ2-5	CASTPRWAQGGQTQYF	TGTGCCAGCACCCCTAGGTGGGCCCAGGGGGGTCAGACCCAGTACTTC
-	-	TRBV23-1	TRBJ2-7	CASREDELNYEQYF	TGCGCCAGCAGGGAGGACGAGCTGAATTACGAGCAGTACTTC
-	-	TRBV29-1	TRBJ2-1	CSVERAREINQNEQFF	TGCAGCGTTGAAAGGGCCAGGGAAATCAATCAGAATGAGCAGTTCTTC
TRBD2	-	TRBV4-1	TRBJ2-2	CASSQEGAGGGTGELFF	TGCGCCAGCAGCCAAGAGGGAGCGGGGGGGGGTACCGGGGAGCTGTTTTTT
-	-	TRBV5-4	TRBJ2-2	CASSFNIPNTGELFF	TGTGCCAGCAGCTTTAACATACCGAACACCGGGGAGCTGTTTTTT
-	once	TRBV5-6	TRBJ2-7	CASSETGEGTYEQYF	TGTGCCAGCAGCGAGACGGGGGAAGGCACCTACGAGCAGTACTTC
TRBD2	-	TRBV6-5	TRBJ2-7	CASSILAGGDGEQYF	TGTGCCAGCAGCATACTAGCGGGAGGGGACGGGGAGCAGTACTTC
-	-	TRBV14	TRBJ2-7	CASSQVSHPAYEQYF	TGTGCCAGCAGCCAAGTTTCACACCCCGCTTACGAGCAGTACTTC
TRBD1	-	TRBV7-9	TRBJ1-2	CASSLDRGYTF	TGTGCCAGCAGCTTAGACAGGGGTTATACCTTC
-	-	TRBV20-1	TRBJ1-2	CSPQGYGYPF	TGCAGTCCCCAGGGGTACGGCTACCCCTTC
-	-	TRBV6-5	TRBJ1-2	CASSSNEAANYGYTF	TGTGCCAGCAGTTCCAATGAGGCGGCAAACTATGGCTACACCTTC
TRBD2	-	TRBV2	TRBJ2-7	CASKLAGGRTYEQYF	TGTGCCAGCAAGTTGGCGGGAGGGAGGACCTACGAGCAGTACTTC
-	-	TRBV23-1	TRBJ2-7	CASSHPVDSLLHEQYF	TGCGCCAGCAGTCACCCCGTTGACAGCCTACTACACGAGCAGTACTTC
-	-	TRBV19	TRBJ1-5	CASSTARDQPQNF	TGTGCCAGTAGTACAGCCCGGGATCAGCCCCAGAATTTT
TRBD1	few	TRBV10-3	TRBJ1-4	CAISDRDRGFTNEKLFF	TGTGCCATCAGTGATCGGGACAGGGGGTTTACTAATGAAAAACTGTTTTTT
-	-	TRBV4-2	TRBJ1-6	CASSFKLQGSQDNSPLHF	TGTGCCAGCAGTTTCAAGTTGCAGGGCAGCCAGGATAATTCACCCCTCCACTTT
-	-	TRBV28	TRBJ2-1	CASKYGDGGYNEQFF	TGTGCCAGCAAATACGGCGACGGGGGCTACAATGAGCAGTTCTTC
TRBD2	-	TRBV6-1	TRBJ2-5	CASSEAGGGVGETQYF	TGTGCCAGCAGTGAAGCGGGCGGGGGGGTTGGAGAGACCCAGTACTTC
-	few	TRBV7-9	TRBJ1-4	CASSLGQVNEKLFF	TGTGCCAGCAGCTTAGGACAGGTTAATGAAAAACTGTTTTTT
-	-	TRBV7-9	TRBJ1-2	CASSLTGSGTYGYTF	TGTGCCAGCAGCCTCACAGGGTCTGGTACCTATGGCTACACCTTC
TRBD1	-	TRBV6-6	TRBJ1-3	CASSYVRGPHTIYF	TGTGCCAGCAGTTACGTCAGGGGGCCACACACCATATATTTT
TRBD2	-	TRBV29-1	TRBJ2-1	CSVGTSGRSGEQFF	TGCAGCGTGGGGACTAGCGGGAGGTCTGGTGAGCAGTTCTTC
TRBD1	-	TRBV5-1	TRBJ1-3	CASSYGDSNSGNTIYF	TGCGCCAGCAGCTACGGGGACAGCAACTCTGGAAACACCATATATTTT
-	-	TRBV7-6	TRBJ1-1	CASSLGNRRPGWTEAFF	TGTGCCAGCAGCTTAGGAAACAGGCGACCTGGTTGGACTGAAGCTTTCTTT
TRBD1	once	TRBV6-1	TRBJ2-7	CASSAGDRGCEQYF	TGTGCCAGCAGTGCGGGGGACAGGGGATGCGAGCAGTACTTC
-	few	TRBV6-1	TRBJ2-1	CASSELGGYEQFF	TGTGCCAGCAGTGAACTAGGAGGATATGAGCAGTTCTTC
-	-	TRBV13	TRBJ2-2	CASSPGHQNTGELFF	TGTGCCAGCAGCCCAGGACACCAGAACACCGGGGAGCTGTTTTTT
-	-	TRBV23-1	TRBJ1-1	CASSQTGQRTEAFF	TGCGCCAGCAGTCAAACAGGGCAGAGGACTGAAGCTTTCTTT
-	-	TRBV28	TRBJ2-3	CASSRIGTDTQYF	TGTGCCAGCAGTCGCATAGGCACAGATACGCAGTATTTT
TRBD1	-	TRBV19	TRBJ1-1	CASSPGQGYTEAFF	TGTGCCAGTAGTCCGGGACAGGGCTACACTGAAGCTTTCTTT
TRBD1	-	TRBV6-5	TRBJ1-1	CASIPDRDIREAFF	TGTGCCAGCATTCCGGACAGGGATATCCGTGAAGCTTTCTTT
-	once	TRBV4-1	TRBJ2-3	CASSQGPTSRDTQYF	TGCGCCAGCAGCCAAGGTCCAACTAGCAGGGATACGCAGTATTTT
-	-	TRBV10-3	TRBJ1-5	CAISSDRGGQPQHF	TGTGCCATCAGCTCTGATAGGGGAGGACAGCCCCAGCATTTT
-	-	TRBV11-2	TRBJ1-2	CASSPSGGEKDYGYTF	TGTGCCAGCAGTCCCTCTGGAGGGGAGAAAGACTATGGCTACACCTTC
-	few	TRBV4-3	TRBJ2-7	CASSQSLAAPSYEQYF	TGCGCCAGCAGCCAATCATTAGCGGCCCCCTCCTACGAGCAGTACTTC
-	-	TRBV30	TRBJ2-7	CAWSDGSYEQYF	TGTGCCTGGAGTGACGGTTCCTACGAGCAGTACTTC
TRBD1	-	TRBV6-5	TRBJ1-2	CASSYGTGGDYGYTF	TGTGCCAGCAGTTACGGGACAGGGGGCGACTATGGCTACACCTTC
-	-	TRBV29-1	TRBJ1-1	CSAGGGGDTEAFF	TGCAGCGCCGGCGGAGGGGGGGACACTGAAGCTTTCTTT